Reported below is one TCR beta chain. The antigen remains undetermined. The junction shows a germline mismatch at one end, possibly a read error. 60 Vbeta and 13 Jbeta primers were used in PCR. Measured with immunoSEQ multiplex PCR; TCRdb has only the in-frame clones, and not every one. The repertoire holds about 43,000 clones, around 77% seen once, with roughly 1.3% in the top ten. The CDR3 is 11 amino acids. Germline V gene sequence: CDR1 SGHAT, CDR2 FQNNGV. The sample belongs to a study of cytomegalovirus exposure and HLA in healthy donors. Notes on the study in general: There were 150 to 200 TCR beta chains listed as cytomegalovirus-associated. In most subjects, TCR beta sequences reportedly gave accurate predictions of HLA-A and HLA-B alleles. Reports credit the classifier with highly specific, highly sensitive diagnosis of cytomegalovirus status.

V and J are TRBV11-2 and TRBJ2-7; TRBD1 matches 8 bases. Sample: PBMCs. The TCR sequence derives from a young man in good health and CMV-seronegative. CDR3 in DNA: TGTGCCAGCAGCTTGGGGTGGAACAGGGGGTTC. It is translated as CASSLGWNRGF.